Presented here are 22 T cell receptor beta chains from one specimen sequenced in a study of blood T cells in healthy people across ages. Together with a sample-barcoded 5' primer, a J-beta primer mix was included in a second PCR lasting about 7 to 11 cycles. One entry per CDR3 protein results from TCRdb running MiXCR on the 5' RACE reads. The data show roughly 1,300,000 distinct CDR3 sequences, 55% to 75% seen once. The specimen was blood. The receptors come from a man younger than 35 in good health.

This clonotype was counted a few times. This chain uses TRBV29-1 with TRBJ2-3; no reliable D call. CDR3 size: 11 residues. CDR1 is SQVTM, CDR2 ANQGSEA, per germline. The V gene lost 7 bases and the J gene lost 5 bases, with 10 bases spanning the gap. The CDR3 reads CSALRVDTQYF. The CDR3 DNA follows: TGCAGCGCGCTTCGGGTAGATACGCAGTATTTT.

This CDR3 is CASSQGPTQETQYF. CDR3 coding DNA: TGCGCCAGCAGCCAGGGTCCGACTCAAGAGACCCAGTACTTC. The chain uses TRBV4-3 and TRBJ2-4; no firm D call. The DNA end lines up better with TRBJ2-5; the J call may be wrong. The CDR3 is made up of 14 amino acids. From germline, CDR1 is LGHNA and CDR2 YSLEER.

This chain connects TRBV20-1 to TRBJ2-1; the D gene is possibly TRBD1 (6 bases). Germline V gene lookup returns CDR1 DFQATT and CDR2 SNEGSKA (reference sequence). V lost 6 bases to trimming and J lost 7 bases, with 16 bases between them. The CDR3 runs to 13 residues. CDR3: CSASTGPGNEQFF. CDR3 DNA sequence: TGCAGTGCGTCTACAGGGCCGGGGAATGAGCAGTTCTTC.

The CDR3 loop is CASSLVWVSETQYF. CDR3 nucleotides: TGCGCCAGCAGCTTGGTGTGGGTTTCGGAGACCCAGTACTTC. The rearrangement links TRBV5-1 to TRBJ2-5; D unclear. Trimming stripped 0 bases from V and 5 bases from J, with 11 bases between. The CDR3 totals 14 residues. Germline loops: CDR1 SGHRS, CDR2 YFSETQ.

CDR3 protein: CASTGQGPSGYTF. The CDR3, as DNA: TGCGCCAGCACCGGACAGGGGCCGTCGGGCTACACCTTC. The chain carries TRBV5-1 and TRBJ1-2, with 9 positions matching TRBD1. Germline V gives CDR1 SGHRS, CDR2 YFSETQ. The CDR3 covers 13 residues. V was clipped by 6 bases and J by 8 bases; unmatched bases: 8.

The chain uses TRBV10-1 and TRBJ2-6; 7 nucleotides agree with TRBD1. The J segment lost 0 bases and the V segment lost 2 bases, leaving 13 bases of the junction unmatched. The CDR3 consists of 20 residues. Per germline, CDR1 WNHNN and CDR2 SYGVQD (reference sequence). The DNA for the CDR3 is TGCGCCAGCAGTGAGCATATACCGGGACAGTTCTACTCTGGGGCCAACGTCCTGACTTTC. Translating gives CASSEHIPGQFYSGANVLTF.

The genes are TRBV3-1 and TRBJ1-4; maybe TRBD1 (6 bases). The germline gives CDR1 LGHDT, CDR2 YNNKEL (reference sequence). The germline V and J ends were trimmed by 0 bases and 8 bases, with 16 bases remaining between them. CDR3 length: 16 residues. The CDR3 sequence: CASSQEGTWGQEKLFF. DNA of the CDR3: TGTGCCAGCAGCCAAGAGGGAACGTGGGGACAAGAAAAACTGTTTTTT.

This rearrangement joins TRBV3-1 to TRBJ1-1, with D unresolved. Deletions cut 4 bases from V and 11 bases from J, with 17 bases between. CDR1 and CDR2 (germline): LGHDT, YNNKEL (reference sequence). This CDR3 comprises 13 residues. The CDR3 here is CASSLTASSRAFF. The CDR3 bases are TGTGCCAGCAGCCTAACGGCCTCTTCCAGGGCTTTCTTT.

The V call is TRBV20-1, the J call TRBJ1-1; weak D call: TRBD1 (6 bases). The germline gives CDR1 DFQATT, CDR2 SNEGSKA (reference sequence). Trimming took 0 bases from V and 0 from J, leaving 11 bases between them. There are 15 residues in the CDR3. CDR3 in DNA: TGCAGTGCTAGAGATTTAAGGGGGGTGAACACTGAAGCTTTCTTT. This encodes CSARDLRGVNTEAFF.

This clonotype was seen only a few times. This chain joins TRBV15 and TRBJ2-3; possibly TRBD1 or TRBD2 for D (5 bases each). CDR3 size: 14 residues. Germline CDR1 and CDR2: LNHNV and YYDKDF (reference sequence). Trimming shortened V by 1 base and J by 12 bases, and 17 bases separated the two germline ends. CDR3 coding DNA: TGTGCCACCAGCAGAGCCCTTGGGGGAGCCAACCAGTATTTT. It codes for CATSRALGGANQYF.

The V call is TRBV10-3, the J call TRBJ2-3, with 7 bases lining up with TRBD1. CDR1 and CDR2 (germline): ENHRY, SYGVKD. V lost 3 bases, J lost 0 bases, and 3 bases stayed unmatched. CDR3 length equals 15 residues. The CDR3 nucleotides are TGTGCCATCAGTGACGGGACAGCTAGCACAGATACGCAGTATTTT. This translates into CAISDGTASTDTQYF.

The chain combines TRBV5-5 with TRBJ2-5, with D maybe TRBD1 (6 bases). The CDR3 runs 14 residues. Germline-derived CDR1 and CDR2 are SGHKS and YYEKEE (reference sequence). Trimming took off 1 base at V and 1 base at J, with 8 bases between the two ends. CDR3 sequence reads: CASSLRGTQETQYF. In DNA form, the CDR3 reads TGTGCCAGCAGCTTGAGGGGGACCCAAGAGACCCAGTACTTC.

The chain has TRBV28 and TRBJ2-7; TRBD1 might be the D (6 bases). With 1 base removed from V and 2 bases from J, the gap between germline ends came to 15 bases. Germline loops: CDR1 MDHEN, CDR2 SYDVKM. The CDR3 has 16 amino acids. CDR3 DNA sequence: TGTGCCAGCAGTTTATATGCAGGGGCCTTTCCCTACGAGCAGTACTTC. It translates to CASSLYAGAFPYEQYF.

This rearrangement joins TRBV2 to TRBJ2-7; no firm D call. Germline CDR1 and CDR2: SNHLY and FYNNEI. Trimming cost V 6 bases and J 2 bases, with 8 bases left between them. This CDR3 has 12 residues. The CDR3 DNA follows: TGTGCCAGCAGGTGGGGTACCTACGAGCAGTACTTC. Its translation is CASRWGTYEQYF.

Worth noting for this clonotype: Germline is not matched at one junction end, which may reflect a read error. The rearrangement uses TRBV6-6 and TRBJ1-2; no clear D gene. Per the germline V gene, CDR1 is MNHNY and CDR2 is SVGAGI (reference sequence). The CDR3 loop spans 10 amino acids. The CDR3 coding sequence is TGTGCCAGCAAGGACTATGGCCACACCTTC. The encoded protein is CASKDYGHTF.

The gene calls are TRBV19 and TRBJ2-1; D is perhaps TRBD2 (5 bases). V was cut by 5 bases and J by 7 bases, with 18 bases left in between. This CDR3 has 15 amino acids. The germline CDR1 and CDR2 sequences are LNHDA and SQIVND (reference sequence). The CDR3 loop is CASSPLGGARNEQFF. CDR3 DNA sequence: TGTGCCAGTAGTCCTCTTGGAGGAGCTAGGAATGAGCAGTTCTTC.

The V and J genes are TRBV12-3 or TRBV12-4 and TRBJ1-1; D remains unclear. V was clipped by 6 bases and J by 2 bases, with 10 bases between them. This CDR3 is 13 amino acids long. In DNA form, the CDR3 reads TGTGCCAGCAGATGGACCAGTAACACTGAAGCTTTCTTT. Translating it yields CASRWTSNTEAFF.

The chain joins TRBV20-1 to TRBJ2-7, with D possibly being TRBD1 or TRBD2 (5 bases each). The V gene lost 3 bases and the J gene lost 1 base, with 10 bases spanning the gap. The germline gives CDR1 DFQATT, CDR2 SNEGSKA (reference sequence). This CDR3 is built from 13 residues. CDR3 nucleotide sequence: TGCAGTGCTAGGGGGGTTTATTCCTACGAGCAGTACTTC. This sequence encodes CSARGVYSYEQYF.

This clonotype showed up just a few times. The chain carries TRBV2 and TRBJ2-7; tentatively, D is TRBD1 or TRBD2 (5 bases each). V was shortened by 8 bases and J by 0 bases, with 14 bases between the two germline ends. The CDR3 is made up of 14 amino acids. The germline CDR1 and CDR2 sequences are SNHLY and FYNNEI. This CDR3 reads CASLGRGRSYEQYF. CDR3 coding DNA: TGTGCCAGCCTAGGAAGGGGACGCTCCTACGAGCAGTACTTC.

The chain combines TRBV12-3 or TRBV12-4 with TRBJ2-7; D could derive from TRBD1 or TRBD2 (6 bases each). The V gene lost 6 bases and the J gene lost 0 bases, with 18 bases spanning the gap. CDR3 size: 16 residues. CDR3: CASSLTRGTSSYEQYF. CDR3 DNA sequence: TGTGCCAGCAGCCTAACGCGCGGGACATCCTCCTACGAGCAGTACTTC.

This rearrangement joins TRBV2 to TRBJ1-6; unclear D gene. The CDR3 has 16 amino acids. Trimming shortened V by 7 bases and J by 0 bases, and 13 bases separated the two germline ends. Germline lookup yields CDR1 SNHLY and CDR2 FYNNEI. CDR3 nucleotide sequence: TGTGCCAGCAAGGCAGCTCAGAGCTCCTATAATTCACCCCTCCACTTT. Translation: CASKAAQSSYNSPLHF. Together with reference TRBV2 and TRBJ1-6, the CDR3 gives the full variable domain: EPEVTQTPSHQVTQMGQEVILRCVPISNHLYFYWYRQILGQKVEFLVSFYNNEISEKSEIFDDQFSVERPDGSNFTLKIRSTKLEDSAMYFCASKAAQSSYNSPLHFGNGTRLTVT.

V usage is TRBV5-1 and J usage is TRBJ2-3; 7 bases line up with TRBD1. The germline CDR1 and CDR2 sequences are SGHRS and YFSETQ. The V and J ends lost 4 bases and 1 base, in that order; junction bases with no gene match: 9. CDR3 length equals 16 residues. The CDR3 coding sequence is TGCGCCAGCAGCCTGCTACCGGGACAGCGCACAGATACGCAGTATTTT. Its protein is CASSLLPGQRTDTQYF.